Detailed here is one T cell receptor beta chain. Profiling relied on immunoSEQ multiplex PCR, and the TCRdb table lists in-frame clones only, not all of them. The table includes about 160,000 clones, about 80% detected once. Cohort assignment relied on participant-reported clinical history. Two consecutive negative NP/OP PCR tests, clearance, or resolved symptoms defined Cohort 3 recovery. The record originates from a study of blood T cell repertoires in COVID-19. In the study overall: Both acute and convalescent COVID-19 samples were obtained from the United States, Italy and Spain. PBMCs, B-cell-depleted T cells, or T cells were the source of the cDNA or gDNA that made up the material.

The germline V gene has CDR1 SGHTA and CDR2 FQGTGA. V shed 4 bases and J shed 6 bases, with 9 bases lying between them. This CDR3 contains 13 residues. The sequence was collected from a woman aged 55-75 years who had recovered from COVID-19. V gene TRBV7-3 combines with J gene TRBJ2-2; D unresolved. The sample consisted of PBMCs or T cells enriched from blood (not recorded which). This CDR3 is CASSSRSPGELFF. CDR3 nucleotide sequence: TGTGCCAGCAGCTCCCGGTCTCCCGGGGAGCTGTTTTTT. The variable domain in full, completed from reference TRBV7-3 and TRBJ2-2, reads GAGVSQTPSNKVTEKGKYVELRCDPISGHTALYWYRQSLGQGPEFLIYFQGTGAADDSGLPNDRFFAVRPEGSVSTLKIQRTERGDSAVYLCASSSRSPGELFFGEGSRLTVL.